A selection of T cell receptor beta chains follows, all from one sample in a study of CD8 T cells in ankylosing spondylitis. Each CDR3 protein is one row after TCRdb ran MiXCR on the 5' RACE reads. The repertoire holds a few hundred thousand distinct CDR3 sequences, with under 20% as singletons. The specimen sequenced was blood, either unsorted or a sorted T cell fraction (not recorded which). These receptors originate from a male donor with ankylosing spondylitis or in good health (not recorded which). Both conserved end residues are part of each CDR3.

v_call	j_call	cdr3_aa
TRBV5-6	TRBJ2-1	CASSGDPSSYNEQFF
TRBV11-1	TRBJ2-4	CASSPGTVGHKNIQYF
TRBV7-8	TRBJ2-3	CASSLTSGRAGFSTDTQYF
TRBV7-2	TRBJ2-5	CASSLSKGGWDSETQYF
TRBV10-3	TRBJ2-2	CAISEAVVGELFF
TRBV7-3	TRBJ2-1	CASSSLAGAVDEQFF
TRBV4-1	TRBJ2-7	CASSQFGNSDAGGLYEQYF
TRBV29-1	TRBJ1-2	CSVEDSTGTLTMTNYGYTF
TRBV18	TRBJ2-6	CASSPTPSGGANVLTF
TRBV7-6	TRBJ2-3	CASSDGTSGMADTQYF
TRBV29-1	TRBJ2-1	CSVELGNEQFF
TRBV5-5	TRBJ2-7	CASALDVFYEQYF
TRBV7-2	TRBJ2-7	CASSPGLAGDYEQYF
TRBV24-1	TRBJ2-3	CATSGTLGGPPNTPNTDTQYF
TRBV4-1	TRBJ2-7	CASSQLLAGVPYEQYF